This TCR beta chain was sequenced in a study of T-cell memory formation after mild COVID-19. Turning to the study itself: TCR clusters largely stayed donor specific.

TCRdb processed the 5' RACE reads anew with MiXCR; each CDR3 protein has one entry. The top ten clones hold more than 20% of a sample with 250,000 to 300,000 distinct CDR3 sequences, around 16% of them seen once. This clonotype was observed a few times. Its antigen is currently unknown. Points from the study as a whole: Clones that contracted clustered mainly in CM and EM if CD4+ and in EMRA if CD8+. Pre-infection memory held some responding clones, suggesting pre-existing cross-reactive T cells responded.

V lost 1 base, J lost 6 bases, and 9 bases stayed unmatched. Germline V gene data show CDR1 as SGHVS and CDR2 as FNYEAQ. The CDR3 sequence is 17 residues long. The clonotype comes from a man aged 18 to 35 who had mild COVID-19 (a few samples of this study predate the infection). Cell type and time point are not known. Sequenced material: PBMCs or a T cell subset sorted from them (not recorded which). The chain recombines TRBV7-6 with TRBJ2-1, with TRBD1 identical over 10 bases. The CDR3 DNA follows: TGTGCCAGCAGCTTAGATAGGACAGGGGGAAATATCAATGAGCAGTTCTTC. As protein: CASSLDRTGGNINEQFF.